This entry lists 28 T cell receptor beta chains sequenced from one sample in a study of T-cell reconstitution after alpha-beta-depleted transplantation in children. The library targeted TCRbeta and was prepared with unique molecular identifiers. Using its own MiXCR run on the PCR reads, TCRdb lists one record per CDR3 protein. The sample lists around 490,000 distinct CDR3 sequences, over 10% occurring once. The material sequenced was PBMCs, mostly from graft donor cells, taken 180 days after TCRalphabeta/CD19-depleted stem cell transplant. The source of these receptors is a female patient aged 2-9 years who had a stem cell transplant for aplastic anemia, so the T cells may come from the graft donor.

The V and J genes are TRBV7-2 and TRBJ2-3; 8 nucleotides match TRBD1. The V gene's germline CDR1 is SGHTA and CDR2 FQGNSA. V shed 2 bases and J 2 bases; nucleotides not matched to a gene: 3. The CDR3 consists of 15 residues. The CDR3 is CASSLYRGATDTQYF. In DNA form, the CDR3 reads TGTGCCAGCAGCTTATACAGGGGGGCCACAGATACGCAGTATTTT.

The V and J genes are TRBV6-2 or TRBV6-3 and TRBJ2-3; unclear D gene. The CDR3 runs 16 residues. The germline V gene has CDR1 MNHEY and CDR2 SVGEGT. The ends were cut back, 0 bases at V and 4 bases at J, with 14 bases in the middle. In DNA, the CDR3 is TGTGCCAGCAGTTACTCGATTGAGGTATCCGCAGATACGCAGTATTTT. It is translated as CASSYSIEVSADTQYF.

The CDR3 sequence: CSARHRVETQYF. The CDR3 DNA follows: TGCAGTGCTAGACACAGGGTTGAGACCCAGTACTTC. This chain connects TRBV20-1 to TRBJ2-5, with a possible D match to TRBD1 (6 bases). Deletions cut 2 bases from V and 5 bases from J, with 9 bases between. The CDR3 is made up of 12 amino acids. Germline values: CDR1 DFQATT, CDR2 SNEGSKA (reference sequence).

This clonotype was observed many times. This chain uses TRBV25-1 with TRBJ2-2, with D unclear. In germline, CDR1 is MGHDK, CDR2 SYGVNS. V lost 4 bases and J lost 4, with 1 base in between. The CDR3 length is 11 residues. The DNA for the CDR3 is TGTGCCAGCAGTGTCACCGGGGAGCTGTTTTTT. Protein: CASSVTGELFF. The full variable domain, with the rest looked up from reference TRBV25-1 and TRBJ2-2, is EADIYQTPRYLVIGTGKKITLECSQTMGHDKMYWYQQDPGMELHLIHYSYGVNSTEKGDLSSESTVSRIRTEHFPLTLESARPSHTSQYLCASSVTGELFFGEGSRLTVL.

The sample holds a few counts of this clonotype. This sequence joins TRBV6-2 or TRBV6-3 and TRBJ2-3, with D tentatively TRBD2 (6 bases). V shed 10 bases and J shed 2 bases, with 37 bases lying between them. The CDR3 has 21 amino acids. CDR1 is MNHEY and CDR2 is SVGEGT in the germline V gene. The CDR3: CATRGLGRTPKVAHLTDTQYF. CDR3 nucleotides: TGTGCCACCCGGGGGTTAGGGAGGACTCCGAAGGTGGCCCACCTCACAGATACGCAGTATTTT.

CDR3 sequence: CASRRTSGSGEQYF. CDR3 sequence (DNA): TGTGCCAGCAGGCGGACTAGCGGGAGTGGCGAGCAGTACTTC. This chain connects TRBV12-3 or TRBV12-4 to TRBJ2-7; TRBD2 matches at 13 bases. The CDR3 is 14 amino acids. The J segment lost 6 bases and the V segment lost 6 bases, leaving 5 bases of the junction unmatched.

The chain has TRBV5-1 and TRBJ2-7, with a possible D match to TRBD2 (6 bases). Trimming cost V 0 bases and J 2 bases, with 21 bases left between them. Germline CDR1 SGHRS, CDR2 YFSETQ. The CDR3 consists of 18 residues. The CDR3 loop reads CASSLVWGGGTGPYEQYF. The CDR3 nucleotides read TGCGCCAGCAGCTTGGTTTGGGGAGGAGGGACGGGTCCCTACGAGCAGTACTTC.

This clonotype was detected only a few times. The V and J genes are TRBV12-3 or TRBV12-4 and TRBJ2-4; unclear D gene. The V end lost 0 bases, the J end lost 1 base, and 7 bases lay between the germline ends. The CDR3 is made up of 15 amino acids. Here the CDR3 reads CASSLALGAKNIQYF. The CDR3 bases are TGTGCCAGCAGTTTAGCGCTCGGGGCCAAAAACATTCAGTACTTC.

The rearrangement joins TRBV5-1 to TRBJ1-1; the D is unclear. There are 12 residues in the CDR3. CDR1 and CDR2 (germline): SGHRS, YFSETQ. V lost 0 bases to trimming and J lost 10 bases, with 10 bases between them. The CDR3 loop is CASSLVGGSAFF. Here the CDR3 DNA reads TGCGCCAGCAGCTTGGTGGGAGGGTCAGCTTTCTTT.

The V gene is TRBV11-2, the J gene TRBJ2-1; the D call may be TRBD1 or TRBD2 (5 bases each). The germline CDR1 and CDR2 sequences are SGHAT and FQNNGV. Trimming took off 1 base at V and 0 bases at J, with 16 bases between the two ends. The CDR3 covers 18 residues. For the CDR3, the DNA is TGTGCCAGCAGCTTAGTCTGGGGGACCTTGAGCTCCTACAATGAGCAGTTCTTC. It codes for CASSLVWGTLSSYNEQFF.

V usage is TRBV28 and J usage is TRBJ2-3; D might be TRBD1 (6 bases). CDR1 is MDHEN, CDR2 SYDVKM, per germline. The CDR3 extends over 15 amino acids. V gave up 3 bases and J gave up 2 bases, with 12 bases separating them. The chain's CDR3 is CASSFTGHFTDTQYF. The CDR3 coding sequence is TGTGCCAGCAGTTTTACAGGGCACTTCACAGATACGCAGTATTTT.

This clonotype was picked up a small number of times. The chain uses TRBV28 and TRBJ2-7; 15 bases map to TRBD2. CDR1 is MDHEN, CDR2 SYDVKM, per germline. Trimming removed 4 bases from V and 3 bases from J; junction bases left unmatched: 13. This CDR3 region has 19 residues. CDR3 sequence (DNA): TGTGCCAGCAGTTCCTCCGGACTAGCGGGAGGGGGGTTAATCTACGAGCAGTACTTC. It codes for CASSSSGLAGGGLIYEQYF. The entire variable domain, with the rest obtained from reference TRBV28 and TRBJ2-7, is as follows: DVKVTQSSRYLVKRTGEKVFLECVQDMDHENMFWYRQDPGLGLRLIYFSYDVKMKEKGDIPEGYSVSREKKERFSLILESASTNQTSMYLCASSSSGLAGGGLIYEQYFGPGTRLTVT.

The sample holds a few counts of this clonotype. This CDR3 reads CASSVYGTKNTGELFF. DNA of the CDR3: TGTGCCAGCAGCGTCTACGGGACAAAGAACACCGGGGAGCTGTTTTTT. The V gene is TRBV7-2, the J gene TRBJ2-2; TRBD1 is a possible D gene (6 bases). The CDR3 is 16 residues long. Trimming pared 5 bases from V and 1 base from J, leaving 14 bases between. Germline V CDR1 and CDR2: SGHTA, FQGNSA.

The V call is TRBV7-2, the J call TRBJ1-5, with D possibly being TRBD1 (5 bases). CDR3 length: 15 amino acids. Trimming cost V 0 bases and J 3 bases, with 9 bases left between them. In germline, CDR1 is SGHTA, CDR2 FQGNSA. Written as DNA, the CDR3 is TGTGCCAGCAGCTTAGCAGGGGAGGTCAATCAGCCCCAGCATTTT. Encoded protein: CASSLAGEVNQPQHF.

There are a few counts of this clonotype. V and J are TRBV7-9 and TRBJ1-4, with D hard to call. Germline V gene data show CDR1 as SEHNR and CDR2 as FQNEAQ (reference sequence). Trimming stripped 3 bases from V and 7 bases from J, with 9 bases between. The CDR3 extends over 13 amino acids. CDR3 protein: CASSFSGPEKLFF. The CDR3 bases are TGTGCCAGCAGCTTCAGCGGACCTGAAAAACTGTTTTTT.

This sequence joins TRBV12-3 or TRBV12-4 and TRBJ2-2; D possibly uses TRBD1 or TRBD2 (6 bases each). Between the trimmed V and J ends, which lost 6 bases and 7 bases, there was a span of 21 bases. This CDR3 is 16 amino acids long. The CDR3 is CASSRLGTRAGGELFF. The CDR3 DNA is TGTGCCAGCAGCCGACTAGGGACAAGAGCGGGCGGGGAGCTGTTTTTT.

The V call is TRBV6-2 or TRBV6-3, the J call TRBJ1-1; the D is unclear. This CDR3 is 13 amino acids long. Trimming took off 0 bases at V and 7 bases at J, with 9 bases between the two ends. CDR1 and CDR2 from the germline V gene are MNHEY and SVGEGT. The CDR3 DNA reads as TGTGCCAGCAGTTACTCGTCAAGAAATGAAGCTTTCTTT. Its translation is CASSYSSRNEAFF.

J is TRBJ1-2 and V is TRBV7-9; D unclear. Germline lookup yields CDR1 SEHNR and CDR2 FQNEAQ (reference sequence). The CDR3 is 13 amino acids. V gave up 5 bases and J gave up 8 bases, with 15 bases separating them. In DNA, the CDR3 is TGTGCCAGCAGCCCCGGGCTCCGGGCCGGCTACACCTTC. Protein: CASSPGLRAGYTF.

The table lists this clonotype with a few counts. The genes are TRBV20-1 and TRBJ2-1; TRBD2 matches 7 bases. J lost 0 bases, V lost 5 bases, and 4 bases had no gene match. CDR3 length: 14 amino acids. The germline gives CDR1 DFQATT, CDR2 SNEGSKA (reference sequence). The CDR3 nucleotides read TGCAGTGCTCCCGGGAGGCCCTCCTACAATGAGCAGTTCTTC. Protein sequence: CSAPGRPSYNEQFF.

The chain recombines TRBV11-1 with TRBJ1-2, with 11 bases lining up with TRBD1. CDR3 length equals 18 residues. Germline lookup yields CDR1 SGHAT and CDR2 FQDESV (reference sequence). Unmatched junction bases numbered 8, after V lost 2 bases and J lost 0 bases. The CDR3 loop is CASSLIIGTGGTNYGYTF. DNA of the CDR3: TGTGCCAGCAGCTTAATTATTGGGACAGGGGGAACTAACTATGGCTACACCTTC.

This clonotype was counted ten times or more. In DNA form, the CDR3 reads TGCAGTGCTTACCGGGACAGGGCCCCATTTAATTCACCCCTCCACTTT. Amino acids: CSAYRDRAPFNSPLHF. The chain links TRBV20-1 to TRBJ1-6, with 9 bases matching TRBD1. Germline V gene sequence: CDR1 DFQATT, CDR2 SNEGSKA (reference sequence). CDR3 length: 16 amino acids. The V segment lost 5 bases and the J segment 6 bases; nucleotides outside the gene matches: 11.

This clonotype was seen a few times. The rearrangement joins TRBV18 to TRBJ2-1; tentatively, D is TRBD2 (6 bases). The germline V gene encodes CDR1 KGHSH and CDR2 LQKENI. The CDR3 contains 16 residues. Trimming pared 4 bases from V and 1 base from J, leaving 14 bases between. CDR3: CASSLSSVGSYNEQFF. In DNA, the CDR3 is TGTGCCAGCTCACTATCTAGCGTCGGGTCCTACAATGAGCAGTTCTTC.

This clonotype has a count of ten or more. The CDR3 protein is CASSKGLAGGPIHNEQFF. The CDR3 nucleotides are TGTGCCAGCAGCAAGGGACTAGCGGGAGGGCCAATTCACAATGAGCAGTTCTTC. The chain links TRBV12-3 or TRBV12-4 to TRBJ2-1; 16 nucleotides match TRBD2. CDR3 length equals 18 residues. The ends lost 6 bases at V and 5 bases at J; junction bases unmatched: 10.

This clonotype was counted many times. The V call is TRBV28, the J call TRBJ1-1, with 9 bases fitting TRBD1. Germline-derived CDR1 and CDR2 are MDHEN and SYDVKM. V lost 5 bases to trimming and J lost 5 bases; unmatched junction nucleotides: 12. The CDR3 sequence is 16 residues long. The CDR3 nucleotides read TGTGCCAGCAGTCCCTCTTCCCGGGACAGGGAAACTGAAGCTTTCTTT. This gives the protein CASSPSSRDRETEAFF.

The J gene is TRBJ1-3, the V gene TRBV10-2; a weak D match, TRBD1 (5 bases). The CDR3 extends over 12 amino acids. Per the germline V gene, CDR1 is WSHSY and CDR2 is SAAADI. Trimming removed 11 bases from V and 6 bases from J, with 14 bases in between. The CDR3 loop reads CARRGGENTIYF. The CDR3, as DNA: TGCGCCCGAAGAGGAGGGGAAAACACCATATATTTT.

This clonotype appeared a few times. V and J are TRBV27 and TRBJ1-5, with D hard to call. The CDR3 extends over 17 amino acids. The germline V gene encodes CDR1 MNHEY and CDR2 SMNVEV (reference sequence). V lost 3 bases, J lost 2 bases, and 17 bases lay in between. CDR3 in DNA: TGTGCCAGCAGTTTCCTGGCGGGCCCCAGCGGCAATCAGCCCCAGCATTTT. Translation: CASSFLAGPSGNQPQHF.

The chain joins TRBV12-3 or TRBV12-4 to TRBJ2-7; weak D call: TRBD2 (5 bases). Trimming removed 6 bases at V and 3 bases at J, with 12 bases between. This CDR3 is 13 amino acids long. CDR3 nucleotide sequence: TGTGCCAGCAGCCCGGAGGCGGACTACGAGCAGTACTTC. Amino acid sequence: CASSPEADYEQYF.

The V call is TRBV6-5, the J call TRBJ1-2; D is undetermined. Trimming stripped 2 bases from V and 4 bases from J, with 17 bases between. The CDR3 covers 16 residues. Germline V gene sequence: CDR1 MNHEY, CDR2 SVGAGI. The CDR3 is CASSYIDVVAAYGYTF. CDR3 nucleotide sequence: TGTGCCAGCAGTTACATTGATGTAGTGGCAGCCTATGGCTACACCTTC.